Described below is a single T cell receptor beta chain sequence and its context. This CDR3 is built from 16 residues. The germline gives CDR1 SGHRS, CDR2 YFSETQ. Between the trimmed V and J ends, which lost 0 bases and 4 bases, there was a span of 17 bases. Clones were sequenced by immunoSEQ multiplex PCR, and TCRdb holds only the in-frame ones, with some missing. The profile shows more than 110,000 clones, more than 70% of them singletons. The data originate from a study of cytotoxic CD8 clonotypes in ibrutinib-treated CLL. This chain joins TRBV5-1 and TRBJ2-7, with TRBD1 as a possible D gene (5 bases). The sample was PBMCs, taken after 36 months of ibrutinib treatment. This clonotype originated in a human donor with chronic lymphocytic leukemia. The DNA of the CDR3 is TGCGCCAGCAGCTTGGGGACAATCCCGAACAGTTACGAGCAGTACTTC. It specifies CASSLGTIPNSYEQYF.